This T cell receptor beta chain is from a study of T cells expressing NK-cell markers. TCRdb re-called the 5' RACE reads and shows each CDR3 protein once, DNA omitted. The sample spans a few hundred thousand distinct CDR3 sequences; the ten largest clones claim around 5%. Germline V gene sequence: CDR1 SGDLS, CDR2 YYNGEE. The CDR3 consists of 15 residues. In regard to this clonotype: Its antigen is unidentified.

Findings and limits, study-wide: Of the CD8+ T cells in more than five donors, roughly 1.0-7.5% belonged to dominant NKG2C+ clonotypes.

The chain has TRBV9 and TRBJ2-2; TCRdb picks TRBD2, but there is no DNA to check that call. This sequence was found in a man aged 18-69 years in good health. The sample taken for sequencing was blood T cells: a sorted CD56 or NKG2C T cell subset, CD4+ or CD8+ T cells, or bulk PBMC T cells (not recorded which). The CDR3 spells CASSPEGLAGGELFF.